This is a list of T cell receptor beta chains from one sample in a study of shared clonotypes between healthy human individuals. TCRdb's table, derived via immunoSEQ multiplex PCR, lists solely in-frame clones and lacks some. The sample holds about 2,200,000 clones, just over 90% seen once. Sequences were obtained from naive CD8+ T cells from PBMCs. The receptors were gathered from a young man in good health. Some clones in this sample may be carry-over from other donors' samples. Both conserved end residues are part of each CDR3. D genes are given only for firm matches.

CDR3aa	CDR3nt	j_gene	d_gene	v_gene
CASSSDRAVGYEQYF	TGTGCCAGCAGCTCGGACAGGGCTGTTGGCTACGAGCAGTACTTC	TRBJ2-7	TRBD1	TRBV7-2
CAWSGSPGLAIGQFF	TGTGCCTGGAGCGGCTCGCCGGGACTAGCGATTGGGCAGTTCTTC	TRBJ2-1	TRBD2	TRBV30
CASIMDRGGTEAFF	TGTGCCAGCATCATGGACAGGGGAGGGACTGAAGCTTTCTTT	TRBJ1-1	TRBD1	TRBV7-9
CASSLSLGGYEQYF	TGTGCCAGCAGCTTAAGTCTTGGCGGCTACGAGCAGTACTTC	TRBJ2-7	.	TRBV7-8
CASSLERTAYGYTF	TGTGCCAGCAGCTTGGAGAGGACAGCCTATGGCTACACCTTC	TRBJ1-2	.	TRBV5-8
CASSPASGSNNEQFF	TGCGCCAGCAGCCCGGCTAGCGGGAGTAACAATGAGCAGTTCTTC	TRBJ2-1	TRBD2	TRBV4-3
CASSFSQNYEQYF	TGTGCCAGCAGCTTTTCACAAAACTACGAGCAGTACTTC	TRBJ2-7	.	TRBV5-6
CASSSRGGADYTF	TGCGCCAGCAGCTCCCGGGGGGGGGCTGACTACACCTTC	TRBJ1-2	.	TRBV4-1
CASSEGPGGEKLFF	TGTGCCAGCAGCGAGGGGCCCGGTGGGGAAAAACTGTTTTTT	TRBJ1-4	.	TRBV9
CASSEGRANQPQHF	TGTGCCAGCAGTGAGGGGAGGGCCAATCAGCCCCAGCATTTT	TRBJ1-5	.	TRBV25-1
CASSQEGDSAQPQHF	TGCGCCAGCAGCCAAGAGGGGGACAGTGCTCAGCCCCAGCATTTT	TRBJ1-5	TRBD1	TRBV4-1
CASSPLPGQGNEQFF	TGTGCCAGCAGTCCCCTACCGGGACAGGGAAATGAGCAGTTCTTC	TRBJ2-1	TRBD1	TRBV28
CASSQDGYGTGSYEQYF	TGCGCCAGCAGCCAAGATGGTTACGGGACAGGCTCCTACGAGCAGTACTTC	TRBJ2-7	TRBD1	TRBV4-1
CATGETGGGYTF	TGTGCCACCGGGGAAACAGGGGGTGGCTACACCTTC	TRBJ1-2	TRBD1	TRBV7-9
CASSPDRGLTEKLFF	TGTGCCAGCTCACCGGACAGGGGGCTAACTGAAAAACTGTTTTTT	TRBJ1-4	TRBD1	TRBV18
CASSDQTALNYEQYF	TGTGCCAGCAGCGACCAGACTGCGCTAAACTACGAGCAGTACTTC	TRBJ2-7	.	TRBV13
CASSLANRQASSYNSPLHF	TGCGCCAGCAGCTTGGCCAACCGACAGGCAAGCTCCTATAATTCACCCCTCCACTTT	TRBJ1-6	.	TRBV5-1
CASSGQGMGNEQFF	TGTGCCAGCAGCGGACAGGGGATGGGGAATGAGCAGTTCTTC	TRBJ2-1	TRBD1	TRBV2